This record covers a single T cell receptor (beta chain). No antigen is known for it. Stated treatment: roughly 10-day PBMC culture with coronavirus spike peptide pools or control peptides (ViraFEST assay). The data were obtained in a study of vaccination and CD4 T cells after COVID-19. Study-wide background: Everyone enrolled got two doses of BNT162b2 or mRNA-1273 vaccine.

The length of the CDR3 is 19 residues. Sequencing of the DNA from cultured CD4+ T cells was carried out with the Oncomine TCR Beta short-read assay. TCRdb re-derived calls from the PCR reads in MiXCR, one entry per CDR3 protein. The sample has about 12,000 distinct CDR3 sequences; 76% are singletons. The rearrangement links TRBV21-1 to TRBJ1-6; the D call TRBD1 from the table was never checked on the DNA. TRBV21-1 is assigned pseudogene status. Sequencing used CD4+ T cells from blood, cultured in vitro. The source of this sequence is a human donor who had recovered from COVID-19. The CDR3 reads CASSKVQSGTGGGNSPLHF. CDR3 nucleotide sequence: TGTGCCAGCAGCAAAGTACAGTCCGGGACAGGGGGCGGAAATTCACCCCTCCACTTT.